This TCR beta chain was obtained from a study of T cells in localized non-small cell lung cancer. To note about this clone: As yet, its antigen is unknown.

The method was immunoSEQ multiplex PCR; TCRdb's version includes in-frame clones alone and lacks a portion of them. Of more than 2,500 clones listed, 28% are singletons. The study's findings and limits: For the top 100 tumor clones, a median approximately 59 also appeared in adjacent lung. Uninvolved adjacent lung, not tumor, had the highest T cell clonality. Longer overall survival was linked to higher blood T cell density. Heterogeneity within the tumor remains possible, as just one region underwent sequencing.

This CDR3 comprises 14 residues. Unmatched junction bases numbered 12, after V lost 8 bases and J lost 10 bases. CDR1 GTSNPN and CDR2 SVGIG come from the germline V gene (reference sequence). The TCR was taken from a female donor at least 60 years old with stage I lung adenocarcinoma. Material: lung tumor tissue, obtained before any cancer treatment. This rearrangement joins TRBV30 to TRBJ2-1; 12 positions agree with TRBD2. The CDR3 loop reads CARRLAGALGEQFF. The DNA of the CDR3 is TGTGCCAGAAGACTAGCGGGAGCCTTGGGGGAGCAGTTCTTC. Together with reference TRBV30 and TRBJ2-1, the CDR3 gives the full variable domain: SQTIHQWPATLVQPVGSPLSLECTVEGTSNPNLYWYRQAAGRGLQLLFYSVGIGQISSEVPQNLSASRPQDRQFILSSKKLLLSDSGFYLCARRLAGALGEQFFGPGTRLTVL.